Below are 5 T cell receptor beta chains sequenced from a single sample in a study of CD8+ T cells in alopecia areata. It was cDNA, reverse transcribed from extracted RNA, that served as the sequencing template. Using immunoSEQ multiplex PCR, the repertoire was profiled, and TCRdb retains in-frame clones only, with some absent. The sample has under 250,000 clones, 57% seen once. This specimen consisted of CD4+ T cells sorted from blood, obtained at week 0. The source of these receptors is a human donor with alopecia areata.

V and J are TRBV15 and TRBJ2-1, with TRBD1 matching over 10 bases. Germline lookup yields CDR1 LNHNV and CDR2 YYDKDF (reference sequence). The CDR3 is 15 residues long. V was clipped by 5 bases and J by 5 bases; unmatched bases: 6. The CDR3: CATSAGQGTNNEQFF. CDR3 coding DNA: TGTGCCACCAGCGCGGGACAGGGGACAAACAATGAGCAGTTCTTC.

The V call is TRBV11-2, the J call TRBJ2-7; 7 positions match TRBD2. V lost 5 bases, J lost 4 bases, and 2 bases stayed unmatched. Germline CDR1 and CDR2: SGHAT and FQNNGV. The CDR3 spans 12 residues. Written as DNA, the CDR3 is TGTGCCAGCAGCCGACTAGCTTACGAGCAGTACTTC. It encodes CASSRLAYEQYF.

The chain uses TRBV7-2 and TRBJ2-5; no clear D gene. This CDR3 has 14 residues. The germline V gene encodes CDR1 SGHTA and CDR2 FQGNSA. V was trimmed by 3 bases and J by 7 bases, leaving 15 bases between them. Written as DNA, the CDR3 is TGTGCCAGCAGCTTCAGCGAGGCGAAGGGGACCCAGTACTTC. It encodes CASSFSEAKGTQYF.

The table lists this clone with a count of one. The chain recombines TRBV9 with TRBJ1-1; D is unclear. CDR1 is SGDLS, CDR2 YYNGEE, per germline. Trimming pared 2 bases from V and 4 bases from J, leaving 9 bases between. The CDR3 totals 13 residues. CDR3 DNA: TGTGCCAGCAGCGTCTCCTTATTCACTGAAGCTTTCTTT. Translation gives CASSVSLFTEAFF.

This clone was recorded a few times. V and J are TRBV29-1 and TRBJ2-3, with TRBD2 as a possible D gene (5 bases). Germline V gene lookup returns CDR1 SQVTM and CDR2 ANQGSEA. The V gene lost 4 bases and the J gene lost 2 bases, with 10 bases spanning the gap. The CDR3 has 13 residues. The CDR3 is CSVGIAFTDTQYF. CDR3 in DNA: TGCAGCGTTGGTATAGCGTTCACAGATACGCAGTATTTT.